This T cell receptor beta chain was recovered during a study of CXCR3-negative and CXCR3-positive naive CD8 T cells. About the research overall: Roughly 140 million TRB reads in total, about 1.5 +/- 0.3 million per library.

As concerns this clonotype: Its antigen is as yet unknown.

Carrying UMI labels, the TRB cDNA libraries were prepared through 5' RACE. TCRdb reprocessed the 5' RACE reads; each CDR3 protein has one entry and no DNA is given. The sample holds some 54,000 distinct CDR3 sequences. The CDR3 is 16 amino acids. CDR1 is MGHRA and CDR2 is YSYEKL in the germline V gene. Those CD8+ T cells considered naive were CD45RO-CCR7+CD27+CD95-. Overall study findings and caveats: The majority of assays used fresh PBMCs, and CXCR3 expression partially decreased after cryopreservation. Hydrophobicity was higher for TRB CDR3s found in CXCR3-positive naive cells than in CXCR3-negative naive cells. With respect to TRBV-TRBJ usage, naive CXCR3-negative and CXCR3-positive cells were similar; memory differed.

Sequenced material: naive CXCR3+ CD8+ T cells from blood. The subset is: CD45RO-CCR7+CD27+CD95- naive CD8+ T cells expressing CXCR3 (TNR3+). The source of this sequence is a human donor in good health. Some clones in this sample may be carry-over from other donors' samples. The chain uses TRBV4-1 and TRBJ1-1. The CDR3 is CASSQVPRLKGTEAFF.